The 23 T cell receptor beta chains reported below all come from one sample, sequenced in a study of neurological immune-mediated disorders. TCRdb itself ran the 5' RACE reads through MiXCR, one entry per CDR3 protein. The repertoire holds approximately 68,000 distinct CDR3 sequences, with roughly 4.5% as singletons. The specimen sequenced was PBMCs. The receptor source for this set is a woman aged 70-85 years with multiple sclerosis.

The CDR3 DNA reads as TGTGCCAGCAGCGTTGGTCTTAGCTCCTACGAGCAGTACTTC. As protein: CASSVGLSSYEQYF. This chain links TRBV9 with TRBJ2-7; D remains unclear. CDR3 length equals 14 residues. CDR1 is SGDLS, CDR2 YYNGEE, per germline. Trimming removed 2 bases from V and 0 bases from J, with 9 bases in between.

V gene TRBV6-5 combines with J gene TRBJ2-1; 9 nucleotides agree with TRBD2. J gave up 1 base and V 5 bases, and 3 bases lay outside the gene matches. In germline, CDR1 is MNHEY, CDR2 SVGAGI. The CDR3 runs to 15 residues. The CDR3 DNA reads as TGTGCCAGCAGTATTAGCGGGAGTTCCTACAATGAGCAGTTCTTC. The encoded protein is CASSISGSSYNEQFF.

This clonotype was observed at least ten times. The chain uses TRBV5-1 and TRBJ2-3; tentatively, D is TRBD2 (5 bases). The V gene lost 1 base and the J gene lost 4 bases, with 7 bases spanning the gap. CDR3 size: 13 residues. Germline V gives CDR1 SGHRS, CDR2 YFSETQ. The CDR3, as DNA: TGCGCCAGCAGCTTGCCGGGGTCAGATACGCAGTATTTT. Its protein product is CASSLPGSDTQYF. The complete variable domain, with remaining parts taken from reference TRBV5-1 and TRBJ2-3, reads KAGVTQTPRYLIKTRGQQVTLSCSPISGHRSVSWYQQTPGQGLQFLFEYFSETQRNKGNFPGRFSGRQFSNSRSEMNVSTLELGDSALYLCASSLPGSDTQYFGPGTRLTVL.

This clonotype was detected ten times or more. The V call is TRBV7-8, the J call TRBJ2-5; no clear D. The germline V gene has CDR1 SGHVS and CDR2 FQNEAQ. V was shortened by 3 bases and J by 6 bases, with 8 bases between the two germline ends. CDR3 size: 12 residues. CDR3 sequence reads: CASSFNRQTQYF. Written as DNA, the CDR3 is TGTGCCAGCAGCTTTAATAGACAGACCCAGTACTTC.

This clonotype was seen ten or more times. The chain couples TRBV10-1 to TRBJ2-3, with D possibly matching TRBD2 (6 bases). The V and J ends lost 4 bases and 6 bases respectively, with 14 bases between them. CDR3 length: 14 amino acids. CDR1 and CDR2 (germline): WNHNN, SYGVQD (reference sequence). This CDR3 is CASSVGGPSDTQYF. The CDR3 DNA reads as TGCGCCAGCAGTGTCGGAGGGCCGTCGGATACGCAGTATTTT.

The sample holds many counts of this clonotype. J is TRBJ2-5 and V is TRBV6-5; the D gene could be TRBD1 or TRBD2 (5 bases each). Per the germline V gene, CDR1 is MNHEY and CDR2 is SVGAGI. V was clipped by 4 bases and J by 2 bases, with 8 bases between them. The CDR3 loop spans 13 amino acids. CDR3 residues: CASSWGGQETQYF. The CDR3, as DNA: TGTGCCAGCAGTTGGGGCGGGCAAGAGACCCAGTACTTC.

This clonotype occurred many times. V gene TRBV20-1 combines with J gene TRBJ1-5; perhaps TRBD1 as D (5 bases). CDR3 length: 16 amino acids. Germline lookup yields CDR1 DFQATT and CDR2 SNEGSKA (reference sequence). V dropped 1 base and J dropped 4 bases, with 17 bases sitting between them. The CDR3 loop is CSARGGTRAGNQPQHF. DNA for the CDR3: TGCAGTGCTAGAGGTGGGACCAGGGCTGGAAATCAGCCCCAGCATTTT.

This clonotype has ten or more counts. The V gene is TRBV14, the J gene TRBJ2-1, with D unresolved. V lost 0 bases to trimming and J lost 6 bases, with 6 bases between them. The germline V gene encodes CDR1 SGHDN and CDR2 FVKESK. CDR3 length: 13 residues. CDR3: CASSQDGINEQFF. The CDR3 DNA is TGTGCCAGCAGCCAAGACGGCATCAATGAGCAGTTCTTC.

This clonotype was recorded many times. The chain recombines TRBV3-1 with TRBJ2-5; perhaps TRBD1 as D (5 bases). Trimming took off 0 bases at V and 2 bases at J, with 10 bases between the two ends. Germline V CDR1 and CDR2: LGHDT, YNNKEL (reference sequence). The CDR3 is 15 amino acids. The CDR3 DNA is TGTGCCAGCAGCCAAGAACCCCGACAGCAAGAGACCCAGTACTTC. Protein sequence: CASSQEPRQQETQYF.

This clonotype was picked up many times. The CDR3 sequence: CASSLPGTSGSIYEQYF. The CDR3 DNA reads TGTGCCAGCAGCTTGCCCGGGACTAGCGGGAGTATTTACGAGCAGTACTTC. The rearrangement uses TRBV5-6 and TRBJ2-7; TRBD2 agrees at 14 bases. This CDR3 contains 17 residues. V shed 1 base and J 4 bases; nucleotides not matched to a gene: 7. In germline, CDR1 is SGHDT, CDR2 YYEEEE.

This clonotype was found many times. This chain uses TRBV11-2 with TRBJ2-2, with 8 bases lining up with TRBD2. V shed 6 bases, J shed 2 bases, and the junction held 11 bases outside the gene matches. The CDR3 covers 17 residues. Germline CDR1 reads SGHAT; CDR2 reads FQNNGV. CDR3 residues: CASRIARGGANTGELFF. The CDR3 DNA sequence: TGTGCCAGCAGAATAGCCCGGGGGGGAGCTAACACCGGGGAGCTGTTTTTT.

Ten or more counts support this clonotype. The chain carries TRBV4-3 and TRBJ1-1, with D possibly TRBD1 on 5 matching bases. The germline CDR1 and CDR2 sequences are LGHNA and YSLEER. Trimming pared 0 bases from V and 6 bases from J, leaving 11 bases between. The CDR3 loop spans 14 amino acids. CDR3: CASSQEVQGPEAFF. In DNA form, the CDR3 reads TGCGCCAGCAGCCAAGAGGTGCAGGGCCCTGAAGCTTTCTTT.

This clonotype was observed at least ten times. The chain joins TRBV6-6 to TRBJ1-1, with D uncertain. The germline CDR1 and CDR2 sequences are MNHNY and SVGAGI (reference sequence). V was shortened by 6 bases and J by 1 base, with 12 bases between the two germline ends. The CDR3 is 14 residues long. This CDR3 is CASSERTENTEAFF. The CDR3 nucleotides are TGTGCCAGCAGCGAGCGGACGGAGAACACTGAAGCTTTCTTT.

This chain uses TRBV7-6 with TRBJ2-2; the D is unclear. V was pared by 7 bases and J by 4 bases, with 7 bases between. Germline V gene lookup returns CDR1 SGHVS and CDR2 FNYEAQ. The CDR3 extends over 12 amino acids. This CDR3 reads CASIDFTGELFF. The CDR3 DNA reads as TGTGCCAGCATCGACTTCACCGGGGAGCTGTTTTTT. The full variable domain, with the rest looked up from reference TRBV7-6 and TRBJ2-2, is GAGVSQSPRYKVTKRGQDVALRCDPISGHVSLYWYRQALGQGPEFLTYFNYEAQQDKSGLPNDRFSAERPEGSISTLTIQRTEQRDSAMYRCASIDFTGELFFGEGSRLTVL.

In this sample, this clonotype turned up many times. V is TRBV20-1 and J is TRBJ1-5, with D possibly being TRBD1 (6 bases). This CDR3 comprises 14 residues. V lost 3 bases and J lost 3, with 12 bases in between. Germline lookup yields CDR1 DFQATT and CDR2 SNEGSKA (reference sequence). This CDR3 is CSASSGTTNQPQHF. The CDR3 nucleotides are TGCAGTGCTAGTTCCGGGACAACCAATCAGCCCCAGCATTTT.

This clonotype has at least ten counts. The chain joins TRBV20-1 to TRBJ1-2; perhaps TRBD1 as D (6 bases). Per germline, CDR1 DFQATT and CDR2 SNEGSKA (reference sequence). Trimming removed 3 bases from V and 4 bases from J, with 15 bases in between. CDR3 length: 14 residues. This CDR3 reads CSASSRGVGYGYTF. The CDR3 nucleotides read TGCAGTGCTAGCAGCAGGGGAGTCGGCTATGGCTACACCTTC.

The rearrangement joins TRBV5-1 to TRBJ2-2, with D possibly matching TRBD1 (6 bases). The germline CDR1 and CDR2 sequences are SGHRS and YFSETQ. V was clipped by 4 bases and J by 3 bases, with 13 bases between them. The CDR3 has 15 amino acids. CDR3 sequence reads: CASSLQGVDTGELFF. CDR3 sequence (DNA): TGCGCCAGCAGCCTACAGGGAGTTGACACCGGGGAGCTGTTTTTT.

V usage is TRBV6-2 or TRBV6-3 and J usage is TRBJ1-5, with D unresolved. V lost 2 bases, J lost 0 bases, and 8 bases lay in between. Per the germline V gene, CDR1 is MNHEY and CDR2 is SVGEGT. The CDR3 has 15 residues. The CDR3 bases are TGTGCCAGCAGTTACAATGTGGGTAGCAATCAGCCCCAGCATTTT. Its translation is CASSYNVGSNQPQHF.

This clonotype appeared many times. This sequence joins TRBV5-1 and TRBJ1-5; D is ambiguous. The V and J ends lost 4 bases and 3 bases respectively, with 8 bases between them. CDR1 SGHRS and CDR2 YFSETQ come from the germline V gene. The CDR3 runs to 13 residues. In DNA, the CDR3 is TGCGCCAGCAGCCCAGGTTCCAATCAGCCCCAGCATTTT. Translated: CASSPGSNQPQHF.

This clonotype was seen ten or more times. The chain combines TRBV27 with TRBJ1-2; D ambiguous. The CDR3 loop spans 13 amino acids. Germline V CDR1 and CDR2: MNHEY, SMNVEV (reference sequence). Trimming pared 6 bases from V and 4 bases from J, leaving 12 bases between. This CDR3 reads CASRATGSYGYTF. The CDR3 bases are TGTGCCAGCAGAGCCACCGGGAGCTATGGCTACACCTTC.

This clonotype was seen ten or more times. This rearrangement joins TRBV5-1 to TRBJ2-7, with 8 bases that match TRBD2. The trim removed 2 bases at V and 0 bases at J, leaving 4 bases unmatched. Germline V gives CDR1 SGHRS, CDR2 YFSETQ. The CDR3 covers 15 residues. The CDR3 DNA reads TGCGCCAGCAGCTTCTCCGGGACTAGCTCCTACGAGCAGTACTTC. Its translation: CASSFSGTSSYEQYF. Supplemented by reference TRBV5-1 and TRBJ2-7, the full variable domain reads KAGVTQTPRYLIKTRGQQVTLSCSPISGHRSVSWYQQTPGQGLQFLFEYFSETQRNKGNFPGRFSGRQFSNSRSEMNVSTLELGDSALYLCASSFSGTSSYEQYFGPGTRLTVT.

This clonotype was counted a few times. The gene calls are TRBV20-1 and TRBJ1-5, with a tentative D call TRBD1 (6 bases). Looked up from germline, CDR1 is DFQATT and CDR2 is SNEGSKA (reference sequence). The CDR3 runs 15 residues. V was clipped by 5 bases and J by 3 bases, with 17 bases between them. Here the CDR3 reads CSAGQGSPSNQPQHF. The CDR3 nucleotides are TGCAGTGCTGGTCAGGGGTCGCCCTCCAATCAGCCCCAGCATTTT.

Ten or more counts support this clonotype. V gene TRBV5-1 combines with J gene TRBJ2-2; 12 bases map to TRBD1. V lost 4 bases and J lost 2; bases outside the gene matches: 3. Germline-derived CDR1 and CDR2 are SGHRS and YFSETQ. The length of the CDR3 is 16 residues. CDR3 in DNA: TGCGCCAGCAGCCCCGGGACAGGGGGCAACACCGGGGAGCTGTTTTTT. It yields the protein CASSPGTGGNTGELFF.